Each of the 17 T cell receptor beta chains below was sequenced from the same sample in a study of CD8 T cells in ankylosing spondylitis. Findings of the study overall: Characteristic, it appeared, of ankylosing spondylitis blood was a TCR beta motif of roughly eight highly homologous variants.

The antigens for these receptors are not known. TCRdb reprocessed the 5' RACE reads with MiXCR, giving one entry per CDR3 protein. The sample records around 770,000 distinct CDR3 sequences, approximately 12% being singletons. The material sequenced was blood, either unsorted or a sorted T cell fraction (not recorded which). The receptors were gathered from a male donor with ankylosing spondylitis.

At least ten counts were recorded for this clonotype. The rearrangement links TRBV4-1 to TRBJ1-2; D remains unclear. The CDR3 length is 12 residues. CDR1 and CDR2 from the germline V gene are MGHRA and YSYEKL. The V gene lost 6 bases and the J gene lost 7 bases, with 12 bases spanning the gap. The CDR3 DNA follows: TGCGCCAGCAGTTATGAGGGTCGTGGCTACACCTTC. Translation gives CASSYEGRGYTF.

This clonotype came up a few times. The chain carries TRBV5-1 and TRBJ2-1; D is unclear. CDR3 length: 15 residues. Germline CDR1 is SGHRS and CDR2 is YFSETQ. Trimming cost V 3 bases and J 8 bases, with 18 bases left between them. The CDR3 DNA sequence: TGCGCCAGCAGCTCTCCGAGTAGTGTTCTATATGAGCAGTTCTTC. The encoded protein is CASSSPSSVLYEQFF.

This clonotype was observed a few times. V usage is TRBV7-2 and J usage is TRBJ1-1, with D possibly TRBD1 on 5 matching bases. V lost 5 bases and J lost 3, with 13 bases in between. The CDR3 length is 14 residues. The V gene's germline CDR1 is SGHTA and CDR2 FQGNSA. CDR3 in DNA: TGTGCCAGCAGCCTAAACAGGAAGGACACTGAAGCTTTCTTT. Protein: CASSLNRKDTEAFF.

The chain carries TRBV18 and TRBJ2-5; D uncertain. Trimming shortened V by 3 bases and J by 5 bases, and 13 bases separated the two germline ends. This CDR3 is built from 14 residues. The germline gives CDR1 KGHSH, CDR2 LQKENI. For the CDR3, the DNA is TGTGCCAGCTCACCTACTGCCGAAGTGGAGACCCAGTACTTC. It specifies CASSPTAEVETQYF.

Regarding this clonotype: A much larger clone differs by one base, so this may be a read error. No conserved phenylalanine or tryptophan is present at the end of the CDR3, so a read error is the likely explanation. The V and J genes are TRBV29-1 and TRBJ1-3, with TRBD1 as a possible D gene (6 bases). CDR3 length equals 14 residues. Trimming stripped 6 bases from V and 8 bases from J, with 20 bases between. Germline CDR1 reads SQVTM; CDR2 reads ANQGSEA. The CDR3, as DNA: TGCAGCGTGAAAAAAGGGGGGCCGGCGGACACCATATATCTT. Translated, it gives CSVKKGGPADTIYL.

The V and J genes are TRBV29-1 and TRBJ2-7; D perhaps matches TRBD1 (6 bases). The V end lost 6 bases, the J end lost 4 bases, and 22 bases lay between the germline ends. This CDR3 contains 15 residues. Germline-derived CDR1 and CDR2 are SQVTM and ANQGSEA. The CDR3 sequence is CSVSGGRDSDYEQYF. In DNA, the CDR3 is TGCAGCGTGAGTGGGGGCCGCGACTCCGATTACGAGCAGTACTTC.

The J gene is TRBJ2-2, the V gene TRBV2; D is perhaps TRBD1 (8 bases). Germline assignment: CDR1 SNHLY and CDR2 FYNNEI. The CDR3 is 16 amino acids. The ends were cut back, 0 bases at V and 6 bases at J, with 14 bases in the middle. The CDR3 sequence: CASSEAWTGRAGELFF. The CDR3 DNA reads TGTGCCAGCAGTGAAGCCTGGACAGGGAGGGCCGGGGAGCTGTTTTTT.

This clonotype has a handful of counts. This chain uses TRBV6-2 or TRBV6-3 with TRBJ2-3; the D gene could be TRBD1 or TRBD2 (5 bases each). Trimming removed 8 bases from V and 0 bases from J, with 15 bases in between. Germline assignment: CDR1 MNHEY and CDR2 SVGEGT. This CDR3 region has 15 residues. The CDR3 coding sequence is TGTGCCAGCTCTATCTGGGGCGGGAGCACAGATACGCAGTATTTT. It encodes CASSIWGGSTDTQYF.

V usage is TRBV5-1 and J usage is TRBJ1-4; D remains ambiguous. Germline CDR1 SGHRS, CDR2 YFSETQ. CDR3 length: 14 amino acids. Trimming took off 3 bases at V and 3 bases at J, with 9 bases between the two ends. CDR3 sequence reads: CASSSGRANEKLFF. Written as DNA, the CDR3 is TGCGCCAGCAGCTCAGGACGGGCTAATGAAAAACTGTTTTTT.

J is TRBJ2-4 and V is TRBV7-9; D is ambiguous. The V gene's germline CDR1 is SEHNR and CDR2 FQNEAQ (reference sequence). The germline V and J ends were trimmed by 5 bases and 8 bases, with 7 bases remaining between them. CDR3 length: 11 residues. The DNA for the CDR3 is TGTGCCAGCAGCGCCCTGGACATTCAGTACTTC. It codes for CASSALDIQYF. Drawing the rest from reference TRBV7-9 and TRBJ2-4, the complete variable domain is DTGVSQNPRHKITKRGQNVTFRCDPISEHNRLYWYRQTLGQGPEFLTYFQNEAQLEKSRLLSDRFSAERPKGSFSTLEIQRTEQGDSAMYLCASSALDIQYFGAGTRLSVL.

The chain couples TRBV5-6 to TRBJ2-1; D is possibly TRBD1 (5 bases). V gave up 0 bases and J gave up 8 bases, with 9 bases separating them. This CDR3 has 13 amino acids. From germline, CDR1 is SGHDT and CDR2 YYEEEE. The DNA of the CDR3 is TGTGCCAGCAGCTTGGCCCAGGGCCATGAGCAGTTCTTC. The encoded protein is CASSLAQGHEQFF. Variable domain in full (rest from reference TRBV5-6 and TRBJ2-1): DAGVTQSPTHLIKTRGQQVTLRCSPKSGHDTVSWYQQALGQGPQFIFQYYEEEERQRGNFPDRFSGHQFPNYSSELNVNALLLGDSALYLCASSLAQGHEQFFGPGTRLTVL.

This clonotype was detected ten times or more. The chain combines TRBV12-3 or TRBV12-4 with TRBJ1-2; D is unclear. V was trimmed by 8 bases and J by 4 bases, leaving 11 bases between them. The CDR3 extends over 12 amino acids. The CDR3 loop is CASAGRGYGYTF. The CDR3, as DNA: TGTGCCAGCGCCGGGAGAGGCTATGGCTACACCTTC.

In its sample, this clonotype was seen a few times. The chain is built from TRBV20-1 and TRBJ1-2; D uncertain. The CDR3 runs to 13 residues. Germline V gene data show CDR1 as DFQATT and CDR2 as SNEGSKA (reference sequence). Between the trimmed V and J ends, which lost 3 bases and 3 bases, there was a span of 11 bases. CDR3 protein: CSASPDKHYGYTF. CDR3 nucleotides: TGCAGTGCTAGCCCTGACAAGCACTATGGCTACACCTTC.

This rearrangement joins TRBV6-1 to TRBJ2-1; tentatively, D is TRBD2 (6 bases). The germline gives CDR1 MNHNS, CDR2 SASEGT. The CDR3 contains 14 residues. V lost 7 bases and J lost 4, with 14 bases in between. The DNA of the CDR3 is TGTGCCAGCACCCGCGGGGCGCTGTACAATGAGCAGTTCTTC. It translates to CASTRGALYNEQFF.

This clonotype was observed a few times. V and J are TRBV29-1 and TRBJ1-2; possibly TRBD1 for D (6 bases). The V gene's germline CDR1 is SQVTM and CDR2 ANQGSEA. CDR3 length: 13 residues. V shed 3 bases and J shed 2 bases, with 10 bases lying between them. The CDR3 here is CSVDFRGNYGYTF. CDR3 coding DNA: TGCAGCGTTGATTTCAGGGGAAACTATGGCTACACCTTC.

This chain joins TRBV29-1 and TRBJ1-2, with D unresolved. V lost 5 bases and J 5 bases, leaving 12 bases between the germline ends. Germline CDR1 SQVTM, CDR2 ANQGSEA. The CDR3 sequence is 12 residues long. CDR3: CSVTVGGYGYTF. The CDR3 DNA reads TGCAGCGTTACAGTAGGAGGATATGGCTACACCTTC.

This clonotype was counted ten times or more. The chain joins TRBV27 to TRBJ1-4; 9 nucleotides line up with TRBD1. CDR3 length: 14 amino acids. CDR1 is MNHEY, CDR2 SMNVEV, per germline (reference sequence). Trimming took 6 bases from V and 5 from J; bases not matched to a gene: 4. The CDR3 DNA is TGTGCCAGCAGCTTCGGGACAGGGAATGAAAAACTGTTTTTT. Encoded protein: CASSFGTGNEKLFF.